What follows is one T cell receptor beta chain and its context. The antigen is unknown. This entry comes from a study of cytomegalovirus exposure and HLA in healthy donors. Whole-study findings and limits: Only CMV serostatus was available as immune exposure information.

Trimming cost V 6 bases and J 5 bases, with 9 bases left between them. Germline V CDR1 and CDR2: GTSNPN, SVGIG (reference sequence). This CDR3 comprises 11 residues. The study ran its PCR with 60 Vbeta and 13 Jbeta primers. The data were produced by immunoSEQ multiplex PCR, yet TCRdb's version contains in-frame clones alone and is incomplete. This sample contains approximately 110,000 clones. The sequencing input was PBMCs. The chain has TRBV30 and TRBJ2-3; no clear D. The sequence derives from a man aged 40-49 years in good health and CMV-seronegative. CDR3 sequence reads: CACASEDTQYF. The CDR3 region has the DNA TGTGCCTGTGCAAGCGAAGATACGCAGTATTTT.